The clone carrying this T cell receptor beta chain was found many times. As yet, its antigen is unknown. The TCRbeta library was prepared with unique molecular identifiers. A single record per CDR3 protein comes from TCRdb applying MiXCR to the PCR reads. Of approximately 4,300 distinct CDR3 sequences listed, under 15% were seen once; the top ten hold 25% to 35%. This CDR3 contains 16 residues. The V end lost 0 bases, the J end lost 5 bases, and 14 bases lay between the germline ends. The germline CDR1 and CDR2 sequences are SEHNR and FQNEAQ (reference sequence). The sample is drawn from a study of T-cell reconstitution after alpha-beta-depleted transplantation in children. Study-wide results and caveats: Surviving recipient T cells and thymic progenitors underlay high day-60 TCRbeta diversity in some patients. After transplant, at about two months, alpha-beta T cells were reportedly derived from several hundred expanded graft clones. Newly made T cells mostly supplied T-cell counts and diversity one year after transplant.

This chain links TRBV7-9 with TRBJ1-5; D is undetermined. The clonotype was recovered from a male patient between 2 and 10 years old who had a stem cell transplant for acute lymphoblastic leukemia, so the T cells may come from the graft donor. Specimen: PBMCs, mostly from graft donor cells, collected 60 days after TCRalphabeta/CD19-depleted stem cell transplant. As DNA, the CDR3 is TGTGCCAGCAGCTTAGCGTTGACGGGGTCGGATCAGCCCCAGCATTTT. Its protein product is CASSLALTGSDQPQHF.